This T cell receptor beta chain came from a study of T cell changes during pregnancy in multiple sclerosis. CDR3 length: 13 amino acids. Germline CDR1 reads SGHDN; CDR2 reads FVKESK. Trimming left V 4 bases short and J 1 base short, with 7 bases between. The assay was immunoSEQ multiplex PCR, and TCRdb's table has in-frame clones only and misses some. In the table there are about 100,000 clones, about 94% of which are singletons. Material: peripheral blood, obtained before pregnancy. The clonotype comes from a female donor with multiple sclerosis, enrolled in a pregnancy study. The chain joins TRBV14 to TRBJ1-1; D is perhaps TRBD1 (5 bases). CDR3 amino acids: CASSRQGNTEAFF. CDR3 nucleotides: TGTGCCAGCAGCCGGCAGGGGAACACTGAAGCTTTCTTT.